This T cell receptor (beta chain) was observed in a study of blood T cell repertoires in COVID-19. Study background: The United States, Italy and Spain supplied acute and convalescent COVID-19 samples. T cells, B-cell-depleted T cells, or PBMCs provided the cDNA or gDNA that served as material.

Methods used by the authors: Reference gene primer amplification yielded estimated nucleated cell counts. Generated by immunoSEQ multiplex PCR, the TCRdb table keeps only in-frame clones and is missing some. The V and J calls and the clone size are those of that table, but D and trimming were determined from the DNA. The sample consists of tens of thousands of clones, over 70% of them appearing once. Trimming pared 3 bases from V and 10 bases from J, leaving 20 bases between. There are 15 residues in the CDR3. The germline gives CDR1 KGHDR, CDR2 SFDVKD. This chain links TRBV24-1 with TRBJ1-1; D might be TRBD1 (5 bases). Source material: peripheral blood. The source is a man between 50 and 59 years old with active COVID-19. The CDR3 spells CATSDHASGGVGAFF. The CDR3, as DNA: TGTGCCACCAGTGATCATGCCAGCGGGGGGGTAGGAGCTTTCTTT.